These 10 T cell receptor beta chains came from one sample sequenced in a study of blood T cell repertoires in COVID-19 (TCRdb year 2020). The method behind the library was the immunoSEQ multiplex PCR assay. Imported from immuneACCESS, the table was reduced by TCRdb to in-frame sequences with V and J called. These copies leave out some clones; in studies compared against another copy, an unresolved V gene accounts for under half, and the cause of the remainder is not known. This sample comprises approximately 93,000 clones, around 90% of them detected only once. The top ten clones comprise around 2% of the sample. Sample: peripheral blood. The receptors were sampled from a man aged 50 or older with COVID-19, enrolled during active disease.

The chain carries TRBV4-1 and TRBJ1-2; 9 nucleotides align to TRBD1. CDR1 is MGHRA and CDR2 is YSYEKL in the germline V gene. The V segment lost 2 bases and the J segment 4 bases; nucleotides outside the gene matches: 2. The length of the CDR3 is 14 residues. CDR3 bases: TGCGCCAGCAGCCAACTGGGACAGGGCTATGGCTACACCTTC. Residues: CASSQLGQGYGYTF.

The V call is TRBV5-4, the J call TRBJ2-7; TRBD1 agrees at 10 bases. The junction had 7 bases not matched to a gene; V was cut back by 4 bases and J by 0 bases. The CDR3 loop spans 16 amino acids. The V gene's germline CDR1 is SGHNT and CDR2 YYREEE (reference sequence). In DNA form, the CDR3 reads TGTGCCAGCAGCATAGGGACAGGGGTGAGCTCCTACGAGCAGTACTTC. Its translation is CASSIGTGVSSYEQYF. The full variable domain, its missing parts supplied by reference TRBV5-4 and TRBJ2-7, is ETGVTQSPTHLIKTRGQQVTLRCSSQSGHNTVSWYQQALGQGPQFIFQYYREEENGRGNFPPRFSGLQFPNYSSELNVNALELDDSALYLCASSIGTGVSSYEQYFGPGTRLTVT.

This clone appeared a few times. Germline is not matched at one junction end, which may reflect a read error. This chain links TRBV7-7 with TRBJ1-3; the match to TRBD1 covers 8 bases. CDR1 is SSHAT and CDR2 is FNYEAQ in the germline V gene (reference sequence). The CDR3 covers 16 residues. CDR3: CASSLTDRGSGNTIYF. In nucleotides, the CDR3 is TGTGCTAGCAGCTTAACAGACAGGGGCTCTGGAAACACCATATATTTT.

The chain joins TRBV18 to TRBJ1-5; no firm D call. Trimming cost V 2 bases and J 1 base, with 9 bases left between them. Germline CDR1 is KGHSH and CDR2 is LQKENI. CDR3 length equals 15 residues. CDR3 in amino acids: CASSPMGGSNQPQHF. CDR3 bases: TGTGCCAGCTCACCAATGGGAGGGAGCAATCAGCCCCAGCATTTT. Supplemented by reference TRBV18 and TRBJ1-5, the full variable domain reads NAGVMQNPRHLVRRRGQEARLRCSPMKGHSHVYWYRQLPEEGLKFMVYLQKENIIDESGMPKERFSAEFPKEGPSILRIQQVVRGDSAAYFCASSPMGGSNQPQHFGDGTRLSIL.

This clone was picked up a small number of times. The chain has TRBV28 and TRBJ1-2; the match to TRBD1 covers 11 bases. J lost 6 bases, V lost 5 bases, and 8 bases had no gene match. The CDR3 length is 15 residues. Germline CDR1 MDHEN, CDR2 SYDVKM. CDR3 sequence (DNA): TGTGCCAGCAGTGGACAGGGGGCTAAAGTTAATGGCTACACCTTC. This encodes CASSGQGAKVNGYTF.

The chain carries TRBV5-8 and TRBJ1-5; 7 bases line up with TRBD1. Trimming cost V 3 bases and J 0 bases; bases outside gene matches: 9. The CDR3 loop spans 17 amino acids. Germline V gene sequence: CDR1 SGHTS, CDR2 YDEGEE. The chain's CDR3 is CASSWQGGRHSNQPQHF. DNA for the CDR3: TGTGCCAGCAGCTGGCAGGGGGGAAGACATAGCAATCAGCCCCAGCATTTT.

The chain recombines TRBV19 with TRBJ2-7; maybe TRBD1 (5 bases). The CDR3 consists of 15 residues. The V gene's germline CDR1 is LNHDA and CDR2 SQIVND (reference sequence). The ends were cut back, 4 bases at V and 1 base at J, with 14 bases in the middle. The CDR3 nucleotides read TGTGCCAGTAGTACACAAGGGGCTCGATCCTACGAGCAGTACTTC. This encodes CASSTQGARSYEQYF.

The rearrangement joins TRBV6-2 or TRBV6-3 to TRBJ1-2; unclear D gene. The length of the CDR3 is 16 residues. Per germline, CDR1 MNHEY and CDR2 SVGEGT. The germline V and J ends were trimmed by 0 bases and 2 bases, with 13 bases remaining between them. The CDR3: CASSYSGLEGNYGYTF. The DNA for the CDR3 is TGTGCCAGCAGTTACTCTGGACTCGAGGGAAACTATGGCTACACCTTC.

The chain links TRBV2 to TRBJ2-7; D is unresolved. Per the germline V gene, CDR1 is SNHLY and CDR2 is FYNNEI. The ends were cut back, 2 bases at V and 3 bases at J, with 11 bases in the middle. The length of the CDR3 is 14 residues. The CDR3 coding sequence is TGTGCCAGCAGTGAAAGATTGGGCAGCTACGAGCAGTACTTC. Translation gives CASSERLGSYEQYF. The variable domain in full, completed from reference TRBV2 and TRBJ2-7, reads EPEVTQTPSHQVTQMGQEVILRCVPISNHLYFYWYRQILGQKVEFLVSFYNNEISEKSEIFDDQFSVERPDGSNFTLKIRSTKLEDSAMYFCASSERLGSYEQYFGPGTRLTVT.

The genes are TRBV27 and TRBJ1-1; D might be TRBD1 (6 bases). V dropped 9 bases and J dropped 3 bases, with 17 bases sitting between them. Per germline, CDR1 MNHEY and CDR2 SMNVEV (reference sequence). The CDR3 runs to 14 residues. For the CDR3, the DNA is TGTGCCAGAGGTCCTACAGGGAGGGACACTGAAGCTTTCTTT. Encoded protein: CARGPTGRDTEAFF.